Sequencing of this TCR beta chain was carried out in a study of cytomegalovirus exposure and HLA in healthy donors. TCRdb's table, derived via immunoSEQ multiplex PCR, lists solely in-frame clones and lacks some. The sample includes 55,000 to 70,000 clones, 75% to 95% of them seen just once. Germline CDR1 and CDR2: SGHDN and FVKESK. CDR3 length: 17 residues. Trimming took off 0 bases at V and 4 bases at J, with 17 bases between the two ends. General study points: Overall, around 160 TCR beta chains were annotated as cytomegalovirus-associated.

The donors were part of the 120-subject validation cohort, which stood apart from the 666-subject first cohort. Comments on this clone: Its antigen is unidentified.

The chain is built from TRBV14 and TRBJ2-3; D gene uncertain. Specimen: PBMCs. The TCR comes from a woman aged 25-40 years in good health and CMV-seronegative. CDR3 DNA sequence: TGTGCCAGCAGCCAAGAGAGGAGTTGGTATTTCGCAGATACGCAGTATTTT. Translated: CASSQERSWYFADTQYF.